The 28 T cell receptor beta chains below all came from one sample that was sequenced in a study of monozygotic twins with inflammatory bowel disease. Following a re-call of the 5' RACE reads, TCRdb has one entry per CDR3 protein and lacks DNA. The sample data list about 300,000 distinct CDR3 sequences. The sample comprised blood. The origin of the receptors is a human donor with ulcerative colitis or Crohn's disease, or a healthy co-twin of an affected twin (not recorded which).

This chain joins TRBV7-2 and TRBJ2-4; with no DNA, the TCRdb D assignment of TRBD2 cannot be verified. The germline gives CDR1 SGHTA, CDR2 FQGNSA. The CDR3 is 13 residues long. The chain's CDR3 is CASSRTSGGIQYF.

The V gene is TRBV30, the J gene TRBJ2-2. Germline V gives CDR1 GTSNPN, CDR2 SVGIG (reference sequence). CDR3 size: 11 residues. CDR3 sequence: CALRWTGELFF.

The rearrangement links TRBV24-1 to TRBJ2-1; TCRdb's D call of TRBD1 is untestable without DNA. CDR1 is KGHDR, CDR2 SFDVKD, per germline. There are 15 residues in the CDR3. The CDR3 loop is CATSATGTARYEQFF.

This CDR3 is CATRDSSYEQYF. V is TRBV15 and J is TRBJ2-7; the D gene TCRdb calls, TRBD1, cannot be checked with no DNA. The CDR3 consists of 12 residues. Germline V gene data show CDR1 as LNHNV and CDR2 as YYDKDF (reference sequence).

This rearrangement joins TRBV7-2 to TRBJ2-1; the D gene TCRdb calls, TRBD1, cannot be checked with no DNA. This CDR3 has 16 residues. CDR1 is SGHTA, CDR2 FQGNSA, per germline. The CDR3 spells CASSSPRTPTYNEQFF.

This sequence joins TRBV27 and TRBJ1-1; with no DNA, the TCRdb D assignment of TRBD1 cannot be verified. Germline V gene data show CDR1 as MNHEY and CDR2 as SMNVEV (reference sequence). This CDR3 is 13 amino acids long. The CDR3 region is CASSLSGGARAFF.

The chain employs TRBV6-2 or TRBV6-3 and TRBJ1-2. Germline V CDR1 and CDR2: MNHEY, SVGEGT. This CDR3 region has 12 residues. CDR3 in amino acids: CACSRLNYGYTF.

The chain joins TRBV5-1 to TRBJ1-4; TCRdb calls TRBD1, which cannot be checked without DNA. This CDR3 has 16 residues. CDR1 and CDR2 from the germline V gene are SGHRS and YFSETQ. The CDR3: CASSPDSPATNEKLFF.

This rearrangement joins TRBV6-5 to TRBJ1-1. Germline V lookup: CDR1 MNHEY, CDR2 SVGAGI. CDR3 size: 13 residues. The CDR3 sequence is CASSRTRNTEAFF.

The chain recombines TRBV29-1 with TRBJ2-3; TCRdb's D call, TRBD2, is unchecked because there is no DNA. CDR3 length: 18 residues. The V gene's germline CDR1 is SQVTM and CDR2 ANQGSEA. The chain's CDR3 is CSVEDVTRGGIRTDTQYF.

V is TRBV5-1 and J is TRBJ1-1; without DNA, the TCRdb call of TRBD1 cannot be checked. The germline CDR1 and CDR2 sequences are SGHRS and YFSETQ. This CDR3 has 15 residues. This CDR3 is CASSLVGALNTEAFF.

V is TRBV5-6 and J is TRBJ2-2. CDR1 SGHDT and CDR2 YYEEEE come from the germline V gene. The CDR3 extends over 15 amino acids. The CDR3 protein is CASSLFQLLSGELFF.

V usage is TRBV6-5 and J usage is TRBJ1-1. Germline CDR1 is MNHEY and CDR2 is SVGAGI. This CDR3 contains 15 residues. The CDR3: CASSYGWRADTEAFF.

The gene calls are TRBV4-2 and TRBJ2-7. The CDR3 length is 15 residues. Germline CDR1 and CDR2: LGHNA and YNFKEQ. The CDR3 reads CASSQDARRDSEQYF.

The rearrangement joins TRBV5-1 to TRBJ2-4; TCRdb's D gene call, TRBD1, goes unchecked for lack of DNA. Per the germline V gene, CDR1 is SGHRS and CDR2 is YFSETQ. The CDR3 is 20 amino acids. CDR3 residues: CASSLGRGQTTWSSENIQYF.

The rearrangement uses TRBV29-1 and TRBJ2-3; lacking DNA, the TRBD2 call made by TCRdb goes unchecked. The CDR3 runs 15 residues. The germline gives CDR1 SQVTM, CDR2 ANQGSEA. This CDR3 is CSVEMAGGPADTQYF.

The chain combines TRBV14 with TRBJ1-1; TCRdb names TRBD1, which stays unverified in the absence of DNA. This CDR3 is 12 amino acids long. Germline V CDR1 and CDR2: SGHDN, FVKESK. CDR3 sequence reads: CASRRTVGEAFF.

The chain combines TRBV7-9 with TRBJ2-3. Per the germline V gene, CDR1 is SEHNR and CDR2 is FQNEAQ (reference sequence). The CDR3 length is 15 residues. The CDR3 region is CASSLVAGSEDTQYF.

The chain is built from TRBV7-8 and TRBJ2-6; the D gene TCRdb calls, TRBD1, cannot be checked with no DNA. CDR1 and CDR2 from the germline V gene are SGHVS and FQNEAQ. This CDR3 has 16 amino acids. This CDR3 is CASSLGPGPGANVLTF.

The CDR3 here is CASSLGQIKNIQYF. V and J are TRBV6-6 and TRBJ2-4; TCRdb's D call of TRBD1 is untestable without DNA. Germline loops: CDR1 MNHNY, CDR2 SVGAGI (reference sequence). The CDR3 covers 14 residues.

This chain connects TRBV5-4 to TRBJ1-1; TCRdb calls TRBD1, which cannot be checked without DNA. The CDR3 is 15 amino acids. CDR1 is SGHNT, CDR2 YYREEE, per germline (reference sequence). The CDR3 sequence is CASSPRGGAETEAFF.

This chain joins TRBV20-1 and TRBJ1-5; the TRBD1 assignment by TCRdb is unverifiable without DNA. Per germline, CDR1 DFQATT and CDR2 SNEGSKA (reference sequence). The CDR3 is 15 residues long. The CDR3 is CSAREGGSGNQPQHF.

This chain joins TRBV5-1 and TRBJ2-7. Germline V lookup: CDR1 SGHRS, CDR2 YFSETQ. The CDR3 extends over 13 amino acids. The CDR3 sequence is CASSLVRGGEQYF. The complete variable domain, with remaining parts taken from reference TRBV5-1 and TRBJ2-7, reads KAGVTQTPRYLIKTRGQQVTLSCSPISGHRSVSWYQQTPGQGLQFLFEYFSETQRNKGNFPGRFSGRQFSNSRSEMNVSTLELGDSALYLCASSLVRGGEQYFGPGTRLTVT.

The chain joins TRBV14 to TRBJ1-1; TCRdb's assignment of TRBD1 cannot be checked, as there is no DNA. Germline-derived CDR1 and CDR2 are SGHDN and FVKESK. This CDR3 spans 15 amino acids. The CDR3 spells CASSQATGGWGRAFF.

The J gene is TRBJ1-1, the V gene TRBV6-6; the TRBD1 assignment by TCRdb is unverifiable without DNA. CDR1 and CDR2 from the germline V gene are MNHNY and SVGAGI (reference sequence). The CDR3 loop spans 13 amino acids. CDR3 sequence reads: CATSGGFPSEAFF.

The CDR3 region is CASSVGMGRNSPLHF. The chain links TRBV7-9 to TRBJ1-6; lacking DNA, the TRBD1 call made by TCRdb goes unchecked. CDR1 and CDR2 from the germline V gene are SEHNR and FQNEAQ (reference sequence). The CDR3 has 15 residues.

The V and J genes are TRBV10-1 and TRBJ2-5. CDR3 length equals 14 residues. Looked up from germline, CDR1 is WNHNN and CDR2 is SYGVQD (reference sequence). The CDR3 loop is CASSESAAQETQYF.

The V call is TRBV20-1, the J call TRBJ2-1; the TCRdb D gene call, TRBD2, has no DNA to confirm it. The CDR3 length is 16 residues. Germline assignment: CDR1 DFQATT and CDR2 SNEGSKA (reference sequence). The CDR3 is CSARDPSGRDYNEQFF.